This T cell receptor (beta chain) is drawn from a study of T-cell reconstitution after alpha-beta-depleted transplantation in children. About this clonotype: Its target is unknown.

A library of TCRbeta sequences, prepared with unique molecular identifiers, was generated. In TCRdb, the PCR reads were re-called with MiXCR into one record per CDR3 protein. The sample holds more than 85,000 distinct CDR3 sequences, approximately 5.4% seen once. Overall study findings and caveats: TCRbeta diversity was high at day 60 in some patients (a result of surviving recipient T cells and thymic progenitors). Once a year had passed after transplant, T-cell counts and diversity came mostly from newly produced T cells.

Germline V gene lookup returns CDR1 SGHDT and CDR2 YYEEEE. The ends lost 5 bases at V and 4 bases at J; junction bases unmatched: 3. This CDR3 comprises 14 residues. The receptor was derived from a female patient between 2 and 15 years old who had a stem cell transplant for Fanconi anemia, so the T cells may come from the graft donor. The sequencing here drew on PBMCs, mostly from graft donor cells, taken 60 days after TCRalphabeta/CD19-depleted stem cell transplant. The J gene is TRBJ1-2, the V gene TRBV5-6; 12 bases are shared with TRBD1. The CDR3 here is CASRGTGGVYGYTF. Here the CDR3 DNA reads TGTGCCAGCAGGGGGACAGGGGGCGTCTATGGCTACACCTTC.